The text below deals with one T cell receptor (beta chain). Its antigen remains unknown. The donors, nominally healthy at sampling, likely had unrecorded immune exposures. Use of 60 Vbeta and 13 Jbeta primers characterized the PCR. Profiling relied on immunoSEQ multiplex PCR, and the TCRdb table lists in-frame clones only, not all of them. The table has 130,000 or so clones, around 8.5% seen once; the top ten hold 5% to 7%. CDR3 length: 12 amino acids. Germline loops: CDR1 SGDLS, CDR2 YYNGEE. V shed 4 bases and J 8 bases; nucleotides not matched to a gene: 4. The entry originates in a study of cytomegalovirus exposure and HLA in healthy donors. Across the whole study: An early data release held tens of millions of unique TCRs from HLA-typed donors.

Study-level results: A previous analysis found most TCR beta V segments productive roughly 87% or roughly 30% of the time. Both high specificity and high sensitivity reportedly marked the classifier's diagnosis of cytomegalovirus status.

The V call is TRBV9, the J call TRBJ1-1, with TRBD1 matching 8 bases. Sequenced input: PBMCs. The clonotype originates from a man in his forties in good health and CMV-seronegative. CDR3 amino acids: CASSTGGTEAFF. The CDR3 nucleotides read TGTGCCAGCAGCACAGGGGGAACCGAAGCTTTCTTT.